Listed below are T cell receptor beta chains from one sample, sequenced in a study of CD8+CD57+ T cells in acquired aplastic anemia. A single record per CDR3 protein comes from TCRdb applying MiXCR to the reads. There are some 170,000 distinct CDR3 sequences in the sample; 40% to 50% occur only once, and around 1.1% lies in the top ten. Sequenced: sorted CD4+, CD8+, or CD8+CD57+ T cells (not recorded which) from PBMCs. The receptor source for this set is a human donor with aplastic anemia. Both conserved end residues are part of each CDR3. The D gene is left open where the match is weak. Size values are once, few and many counts, or a class for expanded clones, and some rows have none.

v_gene: TRBV5-4
j_gene: TRBJ1-2
abundance: once
d_gene: .
CDR3aa: CASSIRDTSAGGYTF
CDR3nt: TGTGCCAGCAGTATCAGGGATACGTCTGCTGGAGGCTACACCTTC

v_gene: TRBV7-8
j_gene: TRBJ1-2
abundance: many
d_gene: .
CDR3aa: CASSLAEFSGYTF
CDR3nt: TGTGCCAGCAGCTTAGCCGAGTTTTCTGGCTACACCTTC

v_gene: TRBV11-2
j_gene: TRBJ1-1
abundance: .
d_gene: .
CDR3aa: CASNLQILGRDTEAFF
CDR3nt: TGTGCCAGCAACTTACAAATACTGGGGAGGGACACTGAAGCTTTCTTT

v_gene: TRBV13
j_gene: TRBJ1-1
abundance: many
d_gene: .
CDR3aa: CASSLIKFGSGRAFF
CDR3nt: .

v_gene: TRBV7-9
j_gene: TRBJ1-2
abundance: many
d_gene: TRBD1
CDR3aa: CASSLASTGGFGSIPGYTF
CDR3nt: TGTGCCAGCAGCTTAGCGTCGACAGGGGGTTTTGGCTCCATCCCGGGCTACACCTTC

v_gene: TRBV5-4
j_gene: TRBJ2-5
abundance: many
d_gene: TRBD1
CDR3aa: CASSPMTGDETQYF
CDR3nt: TGTGCCAGCAGCCCCATGACAGGGGATGAGACCCAGTACTTC

v_gene: TRBV7-6
j_gene: TRBJ1-2
abundance: .
d_gene: .
CDR3aa: CATAQSIGYTF
CDR3nt: TGTGCTACAGCGCAGTCTATAGGCTACACCTTC

v_gene: TRBV6-5
j_gene: TRBJ2-5
abundance: .
d_gene: .
CDR3aa: CASSLLGTQYF
CDR3nt: TGTGCCAGCAGTTTACTCGGAACCCAGTACTTC

v_gene: TRBV20-1
j_gene: TRBJ2-7
abundance: .
d_gene: .
CDR3aa: CSASPSSIGEQYF
CDR3nt: TGCAGTGCTTCTCCTAGCAGTATCGGCGAGCAGTACTTC

v_gene: TRBV19
j_gene: TRBJ1-6
abundance: many
d_gene: TRBD1
CDR3aa: CASSFRTGMGSPLHF
CDR3nt: TGTGCCAGTAGTTTCCGGACAGGGATGGGATCACCCCTCCACTTT

v_gene: TRBV24-1
j_gene: TRBJ1-2
abundance: .
d_gene: .
CDR3aa: CATSARDPVGWEYGYTF
CDR3nt: TGTGCCACCAGTGCTAGAGATCCGGTAGGGTGGGAATATGGCTACACCTTC

v_gene: TRBV14
j_gene: TRBJ1-4
abundance: many
d_gene: .
CDR3aa: CASSPGAKLFF
CDR3nt: TGTGCCAGCAGCCCGGGAGCGAAACTGTTTTTT

v_gene: TRBV10-3
j_gene: TRBJ1-1
abundance: medium-sized
d_gene: .
CDR3aa: CAISDQGGFAEAFF
CDR3nt: TGTGCCATCAGTGACCAGGGTGGTTTCGCTGAAGCTTTCTTT

v_gene: TRBV7-8
j_gene: TRBJ2-1
abundance: many
d_gene: .
CDR3aa: CASSVDYNEQFF
CDR3nt: TGTGCCAGCAGCGTGGATTACAATGAGCAGTTCTTC

v_gene: TRBV2
j_gene: TRBJ2-7
abundance: .
d_gene: .
CDR3aa: CASSLGRFEQYF
CDR3nt: TGTGCCAGCAGCTTGGGACGCTTCGAGCAGTACTTC

v_gene: TRBV11-1
j_gene: TRBJ2-5
abundance: few
d_gene: TRBD2
CDR3aa: CASSLASPLAGRETQYF
CDR3nt: TGTGCCAGCAGCTTAGCGTCACCGCTAGCGGGAAGGGAGACCCAGTACTTC

v_gene: TRBV7-2
j_gene: TRBJ2-1
abundance: many
d_gene: .
CDR3aa: CASSLVSGSYNEQFF
CDR3nt: TGTGCCAGCAGCTTAGTTTCTGGCTCCTACAATGAGCAGTTCTTC

v_gene: TRBV7-3
j_gene: TRBJ2-7
abundance: .
d_gene: .
CDR3aa: CASSSAGYEQYF
CDR3nt: TGTGCCAGCAGCTCAGCGGGCTACGAGCAGTACTTC

v_gene: TRBV29-1
j_gene: TRBJ2-7
abundance: few
d_gene: .
CDR3aa: CSVEGTASYEQYF
CDR3nt: TGCAGCGTTGAAGGGACTGCCTCCTACGAGCAGTACTTC

v_gene: TRBV9
j_gene: TRBJ1-6
abundance: .
d_gene: TRBD1
CDR3aa: CASSTGVYDPPLHF
CDR3nt: TGTGCCAGCAGCACAGGGGTTTACGATCCACCCCTCCACTTT

v_gene: TRBV20-1
j_gene: TRBJ1-2
abundance: many
d_gene: TRBD1
CDR3aa: CSARVPGQTSYYGYTF
CDR3nt: TGCAGTGCTAGAGTTCCGGGACAGACCTCATATTATGGCTACACCTTC

v_gene: TRBV2
j_gene: TRBJ2-1
abundance: many
d_gene: .
CDR3aa: CASSLGRLGGNEQFF
CDR3nt: TGTGCCAGCAGTTTGGGACGGCTGGGGGGCAATGAGCAGTTCTTC

v_gene: TRBV7-9
j_gene: TRBJ1-1
abundance: .
d_gene: .
CDR3aa: CASSIQAMMNTEAFF
CDR3nt: TGTGCCAGCAGCATCCAGGCCATGATGAACACTGAAGCTTTCTTT

v_gene: TRBV2
j_gene: TRBJ2-7
abundance: few
d_gene: .
CDR3aa: CTGSRDRSYEQYF
CDR3nt: TGTACCGGCAGCCGGGACCGCTCCTACGAGCAGTACTTC

v_gene: TRBV28
j_gene: TRBJ2-7
abundance: few
d_gene: .
CDR3aa: CASSPVQGRMGYEQYF
CDR3nt: TGTGCCAGCAGTCCCGTACAGGGTAGGATGGGCTACGAGCAGTACTTC

v_gene: TRBV12-3/TRBV12-4
j_gene: TRBJ1-2
abundance: many
d_gene: TRBD1
CDR3aa: CASSLGSGTATNYGYTF
CDR3nt: TGTGCCAGCAGTTTAGGAAGTGGGACAGCGACTAACTATGGCTACACCTTC

v_gene: TRBV28
j_gene: TRBJ1-5
abundance: few
d_gene: TRBD1
CDR3aa: CASSPDRVGYGNQPQHF
CDR3nt: TGTGCCAGCAGTCCGGACAGGGTGGGTTACGGCAATCAGCCCCAGCATTTT

v_gene: TRBV24-1
j_gene: TRBJ2-5
abundance: .
d_gene: TRBD1
CDR3aa: CATSDSPGGEETQYF
CDR3nt: TGTGCCACCAGTGATTCGCCAGGGGGCGAGGAGACCCAGTACTTC

v_gene: TRBV12-3/TRBV12-4
j_gene: TRBJ1-2
abundance: many
d_gene: .
CDR3aa: CASSYDNPNYGYTF
CDR3nt: TGTGCCAGCAGCTACGACAACCCTAACTATGGCTACACCTTC

v_gene: TRBV7-6
j_gene: TRBJ2-3
abundance: many
d_gene: TRBD1
CDR3aa: CASSSGREGADGTDTQYF
CDR3nt: TGTGCCAGCAGCTCAGGGCGTGAGGGGGCCGATGGGACAGATACGCAGTATTTT

v_gene: TRBV10-2
j_gene: TRBJ1-5
abundance: .
d_gene: TRBD1
CDR3aa: CASSEMRDRAQPQHF
CDR3nt: TGCGCCAGCAGTGAGATGCGGGACAGGGCTCAGCCCCAGCATTTT

v_gene: TRBV12-3/TRBV12-4
j_gene: TRBJ1-1
abundance: once
d_gene: .
CDR3aa: CASSSTFGRGNTEAFF
CDR3nt: TGTGCCAGCAGTTCCACCTTCGGACGCGGGAACACTGAAGCTTTCTTT